Shown below are 15 T cell receptor beta chains from a single sample sequenced in a study of T-cell reconstitution after alpha-beta-depleted transplantation in children. Using unique molecular identifiers, the investigators prepared the TCRbeta library. TCRdb recomputed calls from the PCR reads with MiXCR, one row per CDR3 protein. The table lists some 400,000 distinct CDR3 sequences, around 20% of them singletons. The sequencing used PBMCs from the stem cell graft donor, collected from the stem cell graft. The receptor source for this set is a human donor who donated a stem cell graft to a child with acute myeloid leukemia.

Here the CDR3 DNA reads TGCAGCGTAGGACAGGGGTCGGACGAGCAGTACTTC. This translates into CSVGQGSDEQYF. This rearrangement joins TRBV29-1 to TRBJ2-7, with TRBD1 matching 9 bases. After removal of 6 bases from V and 5 bases from J, the junction contained 5 bases not matched to a gene. This CDR3 is built from 12 residues. The germline V gene encodes CDR1 SQVTM and CDR2 ANQGSEA.

This clonotype was seen a handful of times. The gene calls are TRBV12-3 or TRBV12-4 and TRBJ2-7; maybe TRBD2 (5 bases). The CDR3 consists of 14 residues. Between the trimmed V and J ends, which lost 3 bases and 3 bases, there was a span of 12 bases. CDR3 sequence reads: CASSFRKTSYEQYF. The CDR3 coding sequence is TGTGCCAGCAGTTTTCGGAAAACTAGCTACGAGCAGTACTTC.

This clonotype has more than one count but fewer than ten. The chain is built from TRBV10-3 and TRBJ2-1; D is unclear. The CDR3 totals 12 residues. Germline-derived CDR1 and CDR2 are ENHRY and SYGVKD. The V end lost 6 bases, the J end lost 6 bases, and 9 bases lay between the germline ends. CDR3 protein: CAIRINGNEQFF. CDR3 bases: TGTGCCATCAGGATAAACGGCAATGAGCAGTTCTTC.

This clonotype has only a few counts. V usage is TRBV20-1 and J usage is TRBJ2-5; D may be TRBD2 (5 bases). This CDR3 contains 11 residues. Trimming removed 7 bases from V and 1 base from J, with 7 bases in between. The germline gives CDR1 DFQATT, CDR2 SNEGSKA (reference sequence). The CDR3 reads CSGGLQETQYF. CDR3 bases: TGCAGTGGAGGACTCCAAGAGACCCAGTACTTC.

This rearrangement joins TRBV10-3 to TRBJ1-5; D unresolved. Germline CDR1 ENHRY, CDR2 SYGVKD. CDR3 size: 13 residues. V lost 3 bases and J lost 7, with 10 bases in between. The CDR3 here is CAISEEERQPQHF. CDR3 DNA sequence: TGTGCCATCAGTGAAGAGGAGAGACAGCCCCAGCATTTT.

This clonotype was seen many times. This chain uses TRBV7-6 with TRBJ2-2; 12 nucleotides match TRBD2. From germline, CDR1 is SGHVS and CDR2 FNYEAQ. V lost 1 base, J lost 3 bases, and 3 bases stayed unmatched. The CDR3 spans 17 residues. In DNA form, the CDR3 reads TGTGCCAGCAGCTTAGGACTAGCGGGAGTAGACACCGGGGAGCTGTTTTTT. Translating it yields CASSLGLAGVDTGELFF. Full variable domain (remainder filled in from reference TRBV7-6 and TRBJ2-2): GAGVSQSPRYKVTKRGQDVALRCDPISGHVSLYWYRQALGQGPEFLTYFNYEAQQDKSGLPNDRFSAERPEGSISTLTIQRTEQRDSAMYRCASSLGLAGVDTGELFFGEGSRLTVL.

This clonotype was seen only a few times. The rearrangement joins TRBV20-1 to TRBJ2-7; 10 bases agree with TRBD2. The CDR3 sequence is 14 residues long. The J segment lost 6 bases and the V segment lost 6 bases, leaving 11 bases of the junction unmatched. Germline V lookup: CDR1 DFQATT, CDR2 SNEGSKA (reference sequence). The DNA of the CDR3 is TGCAGTGCAAAGAGACTAGCGGGCCTCGGCGAGCAGTACTTC. Translation: CSAKRLAGLGEQYF.

This clonotype has more than one count but fewer than ten. The rearrangement links TRBV28 to TRBJ1-1; maybe TRBD1 (6 bases). Germline CDR1 is MDHEN and CDR2 is SYDVKM. CDR3 length: 14 amino acids. The V and J ends lost 5 bases and 9 bases respectively, with 19 bases between them. CDR3 coding DNA: TGTGCCAGCAGTGACCTAACGGACAGTCGACAAGCTTTCTTT. It translates to CASSDLTDSRQAFF.

This clonotype was counted between two and nine times. The rearrangement links TRBV5-1 to TRBJ2-7; D ambiguous. V was pared by 4 bases and J by 0 bases, with 14 bases between. The CDR3 has 15 residues. CDR1 and CDR2 (germline): SGHRS, YFSETQ. The CDR3 DNA is TGCGCCAGCAGCCCTGAGAGTGGGAACTCCTACGAGCAGTACTTC. Encoded protein: CASSPESGNSYEQYF. The entire variable domain, with the rest obtained from reference TRBV5-1 and TRBJ2-7, is as follows: KAGVTQTPRYLIKTRGQQVTLSCSPISGHRSVSWYQQTPGQGLQFLFEYFSETQRNKGNFPGRFSGRQFSNSRSEMNVSTLELGDSALYLCASSPESGNSYEQYFGPGTRLTVT.

There are many counts of this clonotype. The chain employs TRBV20-1 and TRBJ2-7; TRBD2 is a possible D gene (5 bases). V lost 6 bases, J lost 4 bases, and 16 bases lay in between. The CDR3 has 13 residues. Per germline, CDR1 DFQATT and CDR2 SNEGSKA (reference sequence). The CDR3 loop is CSAHPGFNYEQYF. CDR3 DNA sequence: TGCAGTGCACACCCGGGGTTTAATTACGAGCAGTACTTC.

The chain couples TRBV12-3 or TRBV12-4 to TRBJ2-1; D gene ambiguous. The germline V and J ends were trimmed by 5 bases and 0 bases, with 11 bases remaining between them. The CDR3 has 15 residues. The CDR3 sequence: CASSPTPLSYNEQFF. The CDR3 DNA reads TGTGCCAGCAGTCCGACTCCTCTCTCCTACAATGAGCAGTTCTTC.

This rearrangement joins TRBV27 to TRBJ2-3; D uncertain. The V end was cut by 4 bases, the J end by 6 bases, with 14 bases between. Germline lookup yields CDR1 MNHEY and CDR2 SMNVEV (reference sequence). The CDR3 has 14 amino acids. CDR3 in amino acids: CASSSPSIVDTQYF. CDR3 DNA: TGTGCCAGCAGTTCCCCCTCAATTGTGGATACGCAGTATTTT.

V is TRBV7-3 and J is TRBJ2-1; 7 bases line up with TRBD2. Germline V gene data show CDR1 as SGHTA and CDR2 as FQGTGA. This CDR3 is 17 amino acids long. The J segment lost 0 bases and the V segment lost 5 bases, leaving 10 bases of the junction unmatched. CDR3: CASSPTASGDSYNEQFF. The CDR3 nucleotides read TGTGCCAGCAGCCCGACGGCCAGCGGGGACTCCTACAATGAGCAGTTCTTC. Based on the CDR3 plus reference TRBV7-3 and TRBJ2-1, the full variable domain is GAGVSQTPSNKVTEKGKYVELRCDPISGHTALYWYRQSLGQGPEFLIYFQGTGAADDSGLPNDRFFAVRPEGSVSTLKIQRTERGDSAVYLCASSPTASGDSYNEQFFGPGTRLTVL.

The chain employs TRBV29-1 and TRBJ2-1; 13 bases map to TRBD2. The length of the CDR3 is 14 residues. V dropped 5 bases and J dropped 5; count of bases not matched to a gene: 3. Germline V lookup: CDR1 SQVTM, CDR2 ANQGSEA. DNA of the CDR3: TGCAGCGTTTCCGGGACTAGCGGGAACAATGAGCAGTTCTTC. It is translated as CSVSGTSGNNEQFF.

Ten or more counts support this clonotype. The chain employs TRBV12-3 or TRBV12-4 and TRBJ1-4, with D possibly TRBD1 on 5 matching bases. V lost 6 bases and J 10 bases, leaving 15 bases between the germline ends. This CDR3 spans 13 amino acids. CDR3 nucleotide sequence: TGTGCCAGCAGCCTCGATAGGGGAGGAAAACTGTTTTTT. Protein: CASSLDRGGKLFF.